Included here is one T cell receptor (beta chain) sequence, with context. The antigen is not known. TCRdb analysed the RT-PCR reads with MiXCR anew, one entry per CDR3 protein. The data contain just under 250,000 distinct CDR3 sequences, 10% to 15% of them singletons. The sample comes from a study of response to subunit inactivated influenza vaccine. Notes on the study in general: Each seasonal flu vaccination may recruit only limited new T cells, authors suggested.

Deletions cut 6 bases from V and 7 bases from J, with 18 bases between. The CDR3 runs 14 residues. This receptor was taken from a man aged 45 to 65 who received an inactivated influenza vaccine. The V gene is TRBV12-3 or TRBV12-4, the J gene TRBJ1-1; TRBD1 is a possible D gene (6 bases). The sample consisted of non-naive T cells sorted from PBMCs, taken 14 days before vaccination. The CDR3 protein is CASRRTGYPFEAFF. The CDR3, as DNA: TGTGCCAGCAGGCGAACAGGGTACCCTTTTGAAGCTTTCTTT.